The T cell receptor (beta chain) described here comes from a study of control samples from healthy donors and cancer patients. The protocol was immunoSEQ multiplex PCR, while the TCRdb copy is restricted to in-frame clones and leaves out a portion. The sample lists 140,000 or so clones; 80% to 95% were seen once. The CDR3 has 15 amino acids. Trimming shortened V by 4 bases and J by 10 bases, and 23 bases separated the two germline ends. Looked up from germline, CDR1 is SGHRS and CDR2 is YFSETQ. The source of this sequence is a man aged 25 to 40 in good health. V is TRBV5-1 and J is TRBJ1-1; perhaps TRBD1 as D (5 bases). The sequenced sample was blood. CDR3 DNA sequence: TGCGCCAGCAGCCCGTCTGTTGGGGCGAAAAGCGTAGCTTTCTTT. Translating it yields CASSPSVGAKSVAFF.